Sequencing of this T cell receptor beta chain was carried out in a study of T cell responses to AZD1222 COVID-19 vaccine. Study-wide findings and caveats: White British people made up most donors, females outnumbered males, and clonal diversity was possibly underestimated. Unmutated variant regions are reportedly the target of nearly half of TCRs that are spike-specific. The peak T cell response came first, and repertoires were sampled only after it.

The CDR3 length is 14 residues. Per the germline V gene, CDR1 is SGHTA and CDR2 is FQGNSA. Trimming removed 2 bases at V and 4 bases at J, with 12 bases between. As regards this clone: The antigen is not known.

Repertoires were generated with immunoSEQ multiplex PCR, while TCRdb's copy carries only in-frame clones and drops some. Seen here are some 150,000 clones, under 95% observed once, and the top ten hold less than 2.5%. Pooled together were second doses at about 4 or about 12 weeks. The chain couples TRBV7-2 to TRBJ2-7, with D possibly being TRBD1 (6 bases). The starting material was peripheral blood, obtained 28 days after the second AZD1222 dose. The TCR comes from an adult who received the AZD1222 COVID-19 vaccine. The DNA for the CDR3 is TGTGCCAGCAGCTTACAGGGGATAAAGTACGAGCAGTACTTC. This gives the protein CASSLQGIKYEQYF.